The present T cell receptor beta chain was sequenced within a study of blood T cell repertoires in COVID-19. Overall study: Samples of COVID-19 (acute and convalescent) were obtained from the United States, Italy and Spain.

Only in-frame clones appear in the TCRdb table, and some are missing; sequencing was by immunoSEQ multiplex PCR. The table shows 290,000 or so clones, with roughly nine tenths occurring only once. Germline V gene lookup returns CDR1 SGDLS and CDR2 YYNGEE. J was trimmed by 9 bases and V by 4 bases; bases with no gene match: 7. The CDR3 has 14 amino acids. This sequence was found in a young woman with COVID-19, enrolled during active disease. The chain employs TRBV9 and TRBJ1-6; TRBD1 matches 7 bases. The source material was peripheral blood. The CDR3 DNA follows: TGTGCCAGCAGCCCATCGACAGGGTTTTCACCCCTCCACTTT. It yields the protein CASSPSTGFSPLHF.